This T cell receptor beta chain comes out of a study of CD8+CD57+ T cells in acquired aplastic anemia. This CDR3 has 12 residues. The germline V gene encodes CDR1 DFQATT and CDR2 SNEGSKA (reference sequence). The V end lost 0 bases, the J end lost 3 bases, and 6 bases lay between the germline ends. Selection for sequencing was limited to patients who had shown CD8+CD57+ cell expansion by flow cytometry. Researchers used genomic DNA as the template to profile TCR beta VDJ and CDR3. TCRdb passed the reads through MiXCR, listing each CDR3 protein once. The table has approximately 100,000 distinct CDR3 sequences, 65% to 70% seen once.

This chain links TRBV20-1 with TRBJ2-7; either TRBD1 or TRBD2 may fit D (5 bases each). Sequencing was carried out using sorted CD4+, CD8+, or CD8+CD57+ T cells (not recorded which) from PBMCs. The receptor was derived from a human donor with aplastic anemia. The CDR3 nucleotides read TGCAGTGCTAGAGATGGGGGCTACGAGCAGTACTTC. Its translation is CSARDGGYEQYF.